The 29 T cell receptor beta chains presented below share a single source sample, sequenced in a study of type 1 and type 2 diabetes patients. The PCR template was genomic DNA. A primer set of 30 forward and 13 reverse primers amplified the CDR3. TCRdb re-called the multiplex PCR reads with MiXCR, one entry per CDR3 protein. The data contain about 250,000 distinct CDR3 sequences, over 45% of them seen just once; the ten biggest clones take up roughly an eighth. The material sequenced was peripheral blood mononuclear cells (PBMCs). Every receptor here comes from a man between 18 and 29 years old with type 2 diabetes.

Comment on this clonotype: A much larger clone lies one base from this, so it may be a read error. V is TRBV7-8 and J is TRBJ2-6, with D possibly being TRBD2 (6 bases). From germline, CDR1 is SGHVS and CDR2 FQNEAQ. The CDR3 totals 16 residues. The V gene lost 5 bases and the J gene lost 2 bases, with 13 bases spanning the gap. The CDR3 DNA is TGTGCCAGCAGCCCTATATCGGGAGCTGGGGCCAACGTCCTGACTTTC. Translating gives CASSPISGAGANVLTF.

The table lists this clonotype with a few counts. The V call is TRBV15, the J call TRBJ1-1, with a possible D match to TRBD1 (6 bases). Germline V CDR1 and CDR2: LNHNV, YYDKDF (reference sequence). V was shortened by 3 bases and J by 8 bases, with 10 bases between the two germline ends. CDR3 length equals 12 residues. This CDR3 is CATSSPGQEAFF. CDR3 nucleotide sequence: TGTGCCACCAGCAGCCCTGGACAGGAAGCTTTCTTT.

The rearrangement uses TRBV24-1 and TRBJ2-7; tentatively, D is TRBD1 or TRBD2 (5 bases each). The CDR3 contains 15 residues. V gave up 4 bases and J gave up 12 bases, with 24 bases separating them. The germline CDR1 and CDR2 sequences are KGHDR and SFDVKD. CDR3 DNA sequence: TGTGCCACCAGTGAAGCCCGCCGGGACGGCCAAGAACTGTACTTC. Protein product: CATSEARRDGQELYF.

The V gene is TRBV19, the J gene TRBJ1-5; the D is unclear. Trimming pared 6 bases from V and 5 bases from J, leaving 11 bases between. CDR1 and CDR2 from the germline V gene are LNHDA and SQIVND (reference sequence). The CDR3 consists of 13 residues. The chain's CDR3 is CASSRASYQPQHF. The CDR3, as DNA: TGTGCCAGTAGCCGTGCTTCATATCAGCCCCAGCATTTT.

The chain is built from TRBV6-5 and TRBJ2-7; D might be TRBD2 (5 bases). Trimming took off 4 bases at V and 0 bases at J, with 10 bases between the two ends. The length of the CDR3 is 14 residues. The germline CDR1 and CDR2 sequences are MNHEY and SVGAGI. Here the CDR3 DNA reads TGTGCCAGCAGTTCGACTACCAGCTCCTACGAGCAGTACTTC. This sequence encodes CASSSTTSSYEQYF.

This clonotype was detected a few times. The chain links TRBV12-3 or TRBV12-4 to TRBJ1-2; weak D call: TRBD1 (5 bases). Trimming shortened V by 5 bases and J by 8 bases, and 21 bases separated the two germline ends. The CDR3 sequence is 15 residues long. As DNA, the CDR3 is TGTGCCAGCAGTCCCACCTGGGGGTTAGTGGGCGGCTACACCTTC. Its translation is CASSPTWGLVGGYTF.

This clonotype was seen a handful of times. The genes are TRBV6-5 and TRBJ2-7; D call uncertain. The germline CDR1 and CDR2 sequences are MNHEY and SVGAGI. The V end was cut by 2 bases, the J end by 1 base, with 12 bases between. CDR3 length equals 15 residues. The CDR3 reads CASSYIVGNSYEQYF. CDR3 bases: TGTGCCAGCAGTTACATCGTGGGGAATTCCTACGAGCAGTACTTC.

This clonotype appeared many times. The V and J genes are TRBV2 and TRBJ2-1; D unclear. The CDR3 is 12 amino acids. Trimming left V 5 bases short and J 8 bases short, with 10 bases between. Germline-derived CDR1 and CDR2 are SNHLY and FYNNEI. The CDR3 nucleotides read TGTGCCAGCAGTTCGAATAGGCATGAGCAGTTCTTC. Protein product: CASSSNRHEQFF.

This clonotype was seen repeatedly, ten times or more. The genes are TRBV2 and TRBJ2-2; D is unresolved. The ends were cut back, 7 bases at V and 4 bases at J, with 13 bases in the middle. This CDR3 has 14 amino acids. Germline V CDR1 and CDR2: SNHLY, FYNNEI. The CDR3 nucleotides read TGTGCCAGCACCCCGAGAGGAGTCACCGGGGAGCTGTTTTTT. It yields the protein CASTPRGVTGELFF.

This chain links TRBV24-1 with TRBJ2-7, with D possibly matching TRBD1 (6 bases). Trimming stripped 5 bases from V and 5 bases from J, with 18 bases between. Germline values: CDR1 KGHDR, CDR2 SFDVKD. There are 15 residues in the CDR3. CDR3 loop: CATSGPVTGHNEQYF. The DNA of the CDR3 is TGTGCCACCAGTGGTCCCGTGACAGGTCACAACGAGCAGTACTTC.

The rearrangement joins TRBV6-4 to TRBJ2-1; D gene uncertain. Germline assignment: CDR1 MRHNA and CDR2 SNTAGT. The CDR3 loop spans 11 amino acids. Deletions cut 5 bases from V and 9 bases from J, with 8 bases between. CDR3 protein: CASSRLSEQFF. The CDR3 region has the DNA TGTGCCAGCAGTCGCCTCTCTGAGCAGTTCTTC.

The rearrangement uses TRBV6-6 and TRBJ1-2, with 11 bases identical to TRBD1. CDR1 is MNHNY, CDR2 SVGAGI, per germline (reference sequence). The CDR3 spans 14 residues. The junction had 9 bases not matched to a gene; V was cut back by 5 bases and J by 10 bases. This CDR3 is CASSHGDRGSVYTF. DNA of the CDR3: TGTGCCAGCAGTCACGGGGACAGGGGGAGCGTCTACACCTTC.

The rearrangement joins TRBV7-8 to TRBJ2-3; TRBD1 aligns across 9 bases. The V segment lost 1 base and the J segment 4 bases; nucleotides outside the gene matches: 3. The CDR3 consists of 15 residues. CDR1 is SGHVS, CDR2 FQNEAQ, per germline. The CDR3 reads CASSLEGQGADTQYF. The CDR3 nucleotides are TGTGCCAGCAGCTTAGAGGGACAGGGCGCAGATACGCAGTATTTT.

This clonotype has a handful of counts. The CDR3 DNA reads TGTGCCAGCAGCCCGACCCGACAGGGGGCGAGGTACGAGCAGTACTTC. Its protein is CASSPTRQGARYEQYF. This chain joins TRBV7-3 and TRBJ2-7, with TRBD1 identical over 10 bases. Germline values: CDR1 SGHTA, CDR2 FQGTGA. V lost 5 bases, J lost 4 bases, and 11 bases stayed unmatched. This CDR3 comprises 16 residues.

This sequence joins TRBV20-1 and TRBJ2-3; 10 bases match TRBD2. Germline V CDR1 and CDR2: DFQATT, SNEGSKA (reference sequence). This CDR3 contains 15 residues. V dropped 3 bases and J dropped 4; count of bases not matched to a gene: 7. As DNA, the CDR3 is TGCAGTGCTAGCGGCCTAGCGGGAGTGCCAGATACGCAGTATTTT. Translating gives CSASGLAGVPDTQYF.

The chain uses TRBV9 and TRBJ2-5; a possible D gene is TRBD1 (6 bases). V lost 2 bases to trimming and J lost 2 bases, with 25 bases between them. Germline CDR1 reads SGDLS; CDR2 reads YYNGEE. The CDR3 runs 19 residues. The CDR3 DNA reads as TGTGCCAGCAGCGTTGAGGGCAGGGGTCTTAAGGGCCGTCAAGAGACCCAGTACTTC. It is translated as CASSVEGRGLKGRQETQYF.

The chain has TRBV10-3 and TRBJ1-5; maybe TRBD1 (5 bases). V shed 0 bases and J shed 7 bases, with 13 bases lying between them. Germline values: CDR1 ENHRY, CDR2 SYGVKD. CDR3 length: 15 residues. In DNA form, the CDR3 reads TGTGCCATCAGTGAGTCTAGCGGGGGGTCACAGCCCCAGCATTTT. This gives the protein CAISESSGGSQPQHF.

V and J are TRBV5-1 and TRBJ2-5, with D tentatively TRBD1 (5 bases). The CDR3 extends over 16 amino acids. The V end lost 2 bases, the J end lost 2 bases, and 16 bases lay between the germline ends. Germline CDR1 SGHRS, CDR2 YFSETQ. Written as DNA, the CDR3 is TGCGCCAGCAGCTTTTCCCCGACAGAGCTACAAGAGACCCAGTACTTC. It translates to CASSFSPTELQETQYF.

The chain is built from TRBV9 and TRBJ2-6; TRBD1 is a possible D gene (5 bases). This CDR3 region has 15 residues. Looked up from germline, CDR1 is SGDLS and CDR2 is YYNGEE. Deletions cut 4 bases from V and 1 base from J, with 9 bases between. The CDR3 reads CASSIQGSGANVLTF. In DNA form, the CDR3 reads TGTGCCAGCAGCATTCAGGGTTCTGGGGCCAACGTCCTGACTTTC.

Comment on this clonotype: The junction differs from germline at one of its ends, possibly a read error. The gene calls are TRBV7-2 and TRBJ2-1, with D possibly TRBD1 on 7 matching bases. CDR3 length equals 18 residues. Germline V lookup: CDR1 SGHTA, CDR2 FQGNSA. The CDR3 nucleotides are TGTGCCAGCAGCCCCCACCCAGGGGGGATAGTAACCTACAATGTGCAGTTCTTC. Translating gives CASSPHPGGIVTYNVQFF.

This chain connects TRBV4-1 to TRBJ1-1, with unresolved D. The V gene's germline CDR1 is MGHRA and CDR2 YSYEKL. Trimming took 5 bases from V and 0 from J, leaving 10 bases between them. The length of the CDR3 is 14 residues. This chain's CDR3 is CASSFLPMNTEAFF. CDR3 bases: TGCGCCAGCAGCTTCCTCCCCATGAACACTGAAGCTTTCTTT.

This clonotype was picked up a small number of times. The J gene is TRBJ2-2, the V gene TRBV4-1; D is undetermined. Trimming pared 1 base from V and 7 bases from J, leaving 10 bases between. Germline assignment: CDR1 MGHRA and CDR2 YSYEKL. The CDR3 covers 14 residues. The CDR3 bases are TGCGCCAGCAGCCAAGGAACGATGGGCGGGGAGCTGTTTTTT. Translating it yields CASSQGTMGGELFF.

This clonotype has just a few counts. The chain employs TRBV19 and TRBJ2-3; D may be TRBD2 (5 bases). Germline V gene lookup returns CDR1 LNHDA and CDR2 SQIVND (reference sequence). Trimming stripped 5 bases from V and 6 bases from J, with 18 bases between. The CDR3 has 15 amino acids. The CDR3 bases are TGTGCCAGTAGTCAGAGGGCTAAGGTCACGGATACGCAGTATTTT. This translates into CASSQRAKVTDTQYF.

This chain joins TRBV29-1 and TRBJ1-5; possible D gene TRBD1, 5 bases. The CDR3 extends over 12 amino acids. Trimming stripped 3 bases from V and 7 bases from J, with 10 bases between. CDR1 is SQVTM, CDR2 ANQGSEA, per germline. This CDR3 reads CSVETGGQPQHF. DNA for the CDR3: TGCAGCGTTGAGACGGGGGGACAGCCCCAGCATTTT.

The V call is TRBV7-3, the J call TRBJ2-5; 8 nucleotides line up with TRBD2. With V trimmed by 0 bases and J by 4 bases, 4 bases remained unmatched. The CDR3 is 15 residues long. Germline-derived CDR1 and CDR2 are SGHTA and FQGTGA. The chain's CDR3 is CASSLTVGGAETQYF. CDR3 coding DNA: TGTGCCAGCAGCTTAACGGTCGGGGGGGCAGAGACCCAGTACTTC. Together with reference TRBV7-3 and TRBJ2-5, the CDR3 gives the full variable domain: GAGVSQTPSNKVTEKGKYVELRCDPISGHTALYWYRQSLGQGPEFLIYFQGTGAADDSGLPNDRFFAVRPEGSVSTLKIQRTERGDSAVYLCASSLTVGGAETQYFGPGTRLLVL.

This clonotype was counted only a few times. The chain uses TRBV5-5 and TRBJ2-2, with no clear D. With 4 bases removed from V and 7 bases from J, the gap between germline ends came to 17 bases. Germline values: CDR1 SGHKS, CDR2 YYEKEE (reference sequence). There are 15 residues in the CDR3. CDR3 in DNA: TGTGCCAGCAGCCCCCGTGCAGCCCTCGGCGGGGAGCTGTTTTTT. Protein: CASSPRAALGGELFF.

In this sample, this clonotype turned up many times. The genes are TRBV30 and TRBJ1-6; a possible D gene is TRBD1 (6 bases). V was clipped by 1 base and J by 8 bases, with 9 bases between them. The CDR3 length is 13 residues. CDR1 and CDR2 from the germline V gene are GTSNPN and SVGIG (reference sequence). CDR3 region: CAWSGQAYSPLHF. In DNA, the CDR3 is TGTGCCTGGAGTGGACAGGCTTATTCACCCCTCCACTTT.

The gene calls are TRBV15 and TRBJ2-1, with D perhaps TRBD2 (6 bases). Deletions cut 1 base from V and 5 bases from J, with 12 bases between. The CDR3 loop spans 15 amino acids. In germline, CDR1 is LNHNV, CDR2 YYDKDF (reference sequence). CDR3 residues: CATSRARGYDNEQFF. The CDR3 coding sequence is TGTGCCACCAGCAGAGCCCGGGGGTATGACAATGAGCAGTTCTTC.

The rearrangement joins TRBV12-3 or TRBV12-4 to TRBJ1-5; 7 nucleotides match TRBD1. The length of the CDR3 is 15 residues. V was clipped by 5 bases and J by 5 bases; unmatched bases: 9. The CDR3 sequence is CASSMGTVEDQPQHF. The CDR3 region has the DNA TGTGCCAGCAGTATGGGGACAGTGGAAGATCAGCCCCAGCATTTT.